This T cell receptor beta chain comes out of a study of cytomegalovirus exposure and HLA in healthy donors. This CDR3 comprises 13 residues. Per the germline V gene, CDR1 is SGHRS and CDR2 is YFSETQ. The PCR had 60 Vbeta and 13 Jbeta primers. The authors' processing: In a later analysis, the count reached 74 million or so unique TCR beta chains, with around 10 million shared. Profiling relied on immunoSEQ multiplex PCR, and the TCRdb table lists in-frame clones only, not all of them. The V and J calls and clone size are taken from that table; D and trimming were inferred from the DNA. The sample has roughly 170,000 clones, around 77% seen once. Study-level points and caveats: DRB1 showed the most TCR associations and HLA-C the fewest in a later analysis, as rates varied by HLA locus. Previously analyzed data showed that most TCR beta V segments were productive at a frequency of about 87% or about 30%. In vitro, a few CMV-associated chains proved specific for CMV antigens.

Regarding this clone: Its target is not known. At one boundary the junction diverges from the germline segment, which might be a read error. The same CDR3 arises from other DNA sequences in this sample as well.

V is TRBV5-1 and J is TRBJ1-2; D uncertain. Sequences were obtained from PBMCs. The TCR originated in a woman aged 25 to 39 in good health and CMV-seronegative. In DNA form, the CDR3 reads TGCGCCAGCAGCTTGGGGCAGAACTATGGCTACCCCTTC. Translating gives CASSLGQNYGYPF.